This T cell receptor (beta chain) was captured in a study of shared clonotypes between healthy human individuals (dated by TCRdb to 2020 to 2022). As for the study more broadly: The cohort included a few men and a couple of women between 18 and 49 years of age. Per donor, leukapheresis produced somewhere between about 0.85 and 10 billion PBMCs. Libraries were prepared and TCR repertoires were sequenced by different laboratories using diverse techniques, in order to increase sequencing depth and limit assay-specific biases. Blood TCR repertoires of a handful of healthy adults were deeply sequenced to estimate repertoire size and the extent of clonotype sharing between individuals. For each donor, CD4 naive and CD4 memory were each run on three plates, CD8 naive on two plates, and CD8 memory on one plate. On the study overall, not on this receptor specifically: Only blood was sampled, and tissue TCR repertoires likely differ from those in blood. Compared with non-shared clonotypes, clonotypes shared by all four sorted-subset donors had higher generation probabilities. Even with the large sequencing depth, rarefaction of the sorted-subset datasets indicated that sequencing was incomplete. Naive subsets generally had larger estimated clonotype richness than memory subsets did. Across several donors, 4.5% to 6.5% of naive CD4, approximately 3.6% of naive CD8, roughly 2.2% of memory CD4, and approximately 0.4% of memory CD8 clonotypes were shared. Based on pairwise subsampling, the degree of clonotype sharing among donors was expected to be affected by sequencing depth. The small number of donors limited the genetic and exposure-history diversity represented.

With regard to this clone: Its antigen is currently not known. Base qualities are not at hand, and no much larger clone is one base apart.

V loses 0 bases of germline sequence and J loses 2 bases, and the interval between the two ends is 7 bases. The CDR3 goes from the cysteine to the phenylalanine over 15 residues. Only the CDR3 part of the read is kept: 45 bases, read in frame from the first base. From the germline V gene, CDR1 is SGHVS and CDR2 is FNYEAQ. Donors were healthy HIV-negative adults with no recently reported acute infections or vaccinations. Only Caucasian adults living in Nashville, Tennessee, USA were represented among the donors. Magnetic negative selection was used to enrich CD4+ T cells, after which naive cells were positively selected on CD45RA and the negative fraction became the memory subset. Blood was obtained by leukapheresis, after which PBMCs were separated by Ficoll-Histopaque density gradient centrifugation and cryopreserved in liquid nitrogen vapor phase. Analytical flow cytometry was used to check the purity and quantity of each magnetically sorted T cell population. Genomic DNA was isolated from each sorted fraction and quantified by UV absorbance on a Nanodrop 2000c.

Using the deep immunoSEQ assay, multiplex PCR amplified TCR CDR3 regions from genomic DNA. For each cell subset, the extracted genomic DNA was distributed evenly across all wells of several immunoSEQ 96-well plates, and each plate served as one replicate. For sorted subsets, each replicate PCR was loaded with approximately 190 ng genomic DNA, equivalent to 30,000 or so T cell genomes. The purified libraries were quantified using a Qubit 3.0 fluorometer, sized with a Bioanalyzer 2100, and then quantified again using the KAPA Library Quantification kit. A separate single-read 150-cycle Illumina NextSeq 550 flow cell was used to sequence each immunoSEQ 96-well plate. The source study handled its data this way. The immunoSEQ output contained only junctional sequences without quality scores, so filtering could not match that applied to full-length reads. To assign V/J genes and CDR3, sequences were annotated against IMGT germline references using PyIR, a Python wrapper for IgBLAST v1.9. Reads with weak V/J assignments (E-value above 1e-6), missing CDR3, stop codons, out-of-frame junctions, or ambiguous translated residues were removed. V3J clonotypes were defined by identical inferred V gene, J gene, and CDR3 amino acid sequence. To compute the percentage overlap between repertoires, the number of shared unique clonotypes was divided by the size of the smaller repertoire. Three approaches were used to assess repertoire richness: RTK rarefaction, the Chao1 estimator, and Recon v2.1 estimates of unobserved clonotypes. Generation probabilities for all TCRbeta clonotypes obtained by the gDNA method from a few donors were computed using OLGA. TCRdb carries this immuneACCESS record with in-frame sequences only. Its versions omit some clonotypes, under half of them owing to an unresolved V gene in the studies checked, with the rest unexplained. V and J calls and clone size are those listed in that table; D and trimming were worked out from the DNA. The sample table lists about 1.4 million clones, roughly 96% of them with a count of one. Of the sample, approximately 1.1% falls within the top ten clones.

The sequenced sample consisted of naive CD4+ T cells sorted from blood. The label giving this sample's cell subset or site can be read as: CD45RA+ positively selected. Recombination connected TRBV7-6 to TRBJ2-2; a confident D gene designation cannot be given. This sequence was found in a man under 40 in good health. The CDR3 corresponds to CASSLAPANTGELFF. The sequenced DNA is TGTGCCAGCAGCTTAGCGCCAGCAAACACCGGGGAGCTGTTTTTT.